Following are 32 T cell receptor beta chains from one sample sequenced in a study of blood T cell repertoires in COVID-19. Profiled with immunoSEQ multiplex PCR; TCRdb holds only in-frame clones, not every one. The data show about 210,000 clones, roughly 77% seen once. Sample: PBMCs or T cells enriched from blood (not recorded which). Source of these receptors: a man between 40 and 49 years old who had recovered from COVID-19.

V and J are TRBV19 and TRBJ2-4, with 9 bases aligning to TRBD1. Trimming took 6 bases from V and 6 from J; bases not matched to a gene: 6. Germline CDR1 reads LNHDA; CDR2 reads SQIVND (reference sequence). This CDR3 has 14 residues. CDR3 DNA: TGTGCCAGTAGCTCTAGGACAGGGGTAAACATTCAGTACTTC. Its protein product is CASSSRTGVNIQYF.

The chain carries TRBV2 and TRBJ2-3; tentatively, D is TRBD1 (6 bases). Trimming cost V 6 bases and J 1 base, with 14 bases left between them. The CDR3 covers 15 residues. In germline, CDR1 is SNHLY, CDR2 FYNNEI. CDR3 protein: CASSAQGYGTDTQYF. DNA of the CDR3: TGTGCCAGCAGCGCCCAGGGGTATGGCACAGATACGCAGTATTTT. Full variable domain (rest looked up from reference TRBV2 and TRBJ2-3): EPEVTQTPSHQVTQMGQEVILRCVPISNHLYFYWYRQILGQKVEFLVSFYNNEISEKSEIFDDQFSVERPDGSNFTLKIRSTKLEDSAMYFCASSAQGYGTDTQYFGPGTRLTVL.

V and J are TRBV6-4 and TRBJ1-2; TRBD1 is a possible D gene (5 bases). The CDR3 is made up of 13 amino acids. Germline V gene lookup returns CDR1 MRHNA and CDR2 SNTAGT. Trimming removed 4 bases from V and 4 bases from J, with 10 bases in between. CDR3 in DNA: TGTGCCAGCAGTGCCCAGGGCGGCTATGGCTACACCTTC. Translation: CASSAQGGYGYTF.

The chain employs TRBV19 and TRBJ1-5; TRBD1 agrees at 7 bases. The CDR3 is 16 residues long. Losses at the gene ends were 3 bases for V and 0 bases for J; bases not matched to a gene: 5. Germline V gene lookup returns CDR1 LNHDA and CDR2 SQIVND (reference sequence). The CDR3 sequence is CASSIGQAYSNQPQHF. CDR3 DNA: TGTGCCAGTAGTATCGGACAGGCATATAGCAATCAGCCCCAGCATTTT.

V gene TRBV10-3 combines with J gene TRBJ1-5; D gene ambiguous. Germline V gene data show CDR1 as ENHRY and CDR2 as SYGVKD. The CDR3 consists of 12 residues. V lost 8 bases to trimming and J lost 3 bases, with 8 bases between them. The CDR3 reads CAISRDNQPQHF. DNA for the CDR3: TGTGCCATCTCTCGGGACAATCAGCCCCAGCATTTT.

The chain uses TRBV3-1 (or the pseudogene TRBV3-2) and TRBJ2-1; unclear D gene. V lost 0 bases and J lost 3, with 15 bases in between. This CDR3 is 17 amino acids long. Germline CDR1 reads LGHDT; CDR2 reads YNNKEL (reference sequence). The CDR3 is CASSQDRGATFYNEQFF. The CDR3 bases are TGTGCCAGCAGCCAAGATCGCGGCGCCACCTTCTACAATGAGCAGTTCTTC.

This sequence joins TRBV2 and TRBJ1-2, with 7 bases identical to TRBD1. J was trimmed by 4 bases and V by 3 bases; bases with no gene match: 5. The CDR3 is 14 residues long. In germline, CDR1 is SNHLY, CDR2 FYNNEI. The CDR3 spells CASSEVGTAYGYTF. The CDR3 coding sequence is TGTGCCAGCAGTGAGGTCGGGACAGCCTATGGCTACACCTTC.

V and J are TRBV6-2 or TRBV6-3 and TRBJ1-2; a possible D gene is TRBD1 (5 bases). This CDR3 has 15 residues. Trimming took 2 bases from V and 1 from J, leaving 11 bases between them. Germline CDR1 is MNHEY and CDR2 is SVGEGT. For the CDR3, the DNA is TGTGCCAGCAGTTACAATCCACAGGTTAACTATGGCTACACCTTC. Translated, it gives CASSYNPQVNYGYTF.

As DNA, the CDR3 is TGCAGTGCTAGTCCCGTGGGGGGGCGTACCGGGGAGCTGTTTTTT. Its protein is CSASPVGGRTGELFF. The chain links TRBV20-1 to TRBJ2-2; TRBD2 might be the D (7 bases). Trimming took 3 bases from V and 5 from J, leaving 16 bases between them. The germline V gene has CDR1 DFQATT and CDR2 SNEGSKA (reference sequence). This CDR3 spans 15 amino acids.

The chain has TRBV5-1 and TRBJ2-7, with 7 bases that match TRBD1. CDR3 length: 14 residues. The germline V gene has CDR1 SGHRS and CDR2 YFSETQ. V shed 5 bases and J 2 bases; nucleotides not matched to a gene: 7. The CDR3: CASSFDRAAYEQYF. CDR3 DNA sequence: TGCGCCAGCAGTTTCGACAGGGCGGCCTACGAGCAGTACTTC.

The rearrangement links TRBV6-6 to TRBJ2-7; 9 bases match TRBD1. Per the germline V gene, CDR1 is MNHNY and CDR2 is SVGAGI (reference sequence). The CDR3 has 14 amino acids. The V and J ends lost 7 bases and 6 bases, in that order; junction bases with no gene match: 10. In DNA, the CDR3 is TGTGCCAGCAAACTTTCGGACAGGGGAGGCGAGCAGTACTTC. Its translation: CASKLSDRGGEQYF.

The chain has TRBV18 and TRBJ2-7; 11 bases agree with TRBD2. J was trimmed by 4 bases and V by 5 bases; bases with no gene match: 4. The CDR3 loop spans 14 amino acids. The germline V gene encodes CDR1 KGHSH and CDR2 LQKENI. CDR3 DNA sequence: TGTGCCAGCTCAAAGACTAGCGGGGAGTACGAGCAGTACTTC. Encoded protein: CASSKTSGEYEQYF.

This clone occurred many times. V gene TRBV27 combines with J gene TRBJ2-1; a possible D gene is TRBD2 (6 bases). Deletions cut 6 bases from V and 6 bases from J, with 15 bases between. This CDR3 has 14 amino acids. The germline V gene encodes CDR1 MNHEY and CDR2 SMNVEV (reference sequence). CDR3 loop: CASSRQGGSNEQFF. The DNA of the CDR3 is TGTGCCAGCAGCCGGCAGGGAGGTAGCAATGAGCAGTTCTTC.

The chain combines TRBV7-9 with TRBJ1-1; no firm D call. The V and J ends lost 5 bases and 4 bases respectively, with 14 bases between them. This CDR3 comprises 14 residues. Germline V gene data show CDR1 as SEHNR and CDR2 as FQNEAQ (reference sequence). DNA for the CDR3: TGTGCCAGCAGCGTTGACACAAGGCCCACTGAAGCTTTCTTT. It specifies CASSVDTRPTEAFF.

This chain joins TRBV7-3 and TRBJ2-1; TRBD2 aligns across 8 bases. The CDR3 length is 16 residues. Germline assignment: CDR1 SGHTA and CDR2 FQGTGA. V gave up 5 bases and J gave up 4 bases; unmatched junction bases: 10. Here the CDR3 reads CASSRRAGGPYNEQFF. In DNA, the CDR3 is TGTGCCAGCAGCCGGAGGGCGGGAGGACCTTACAATGAGCAGTTCTTC.

The genes are TRBV10-1 and TRBJ2-7; 11 bases agree with TRBD2. The CDR3 runs 22 residues. Germline trimming cut 7 bases from V and 3 bases from J; bases unmatched to any gene: 29. Per germline, CDR1 WNHNN and CDR2 SYGVQD (reference sequence). CDR3 amino acids: CASKSRPALLVSPGLADYEQYF. CDR3 coding DNA: TGCGCCAGCAAATCGCGCCCCGCCTTGTTGGTGTCTCCGGGACTAGCGGACTACGAGCAGTACTTC.

The chain employs TRBV9 and TRBJ1-1; no definite D call. CDR1 is SGDLS and CDR2 is YYNGEE in the germline V gene. The CDR3 contains 15 residues. V was pared by 3 bases and J by 1 base, with 13 bases between. CDR3 sequence reads: CASSEMRDKNTEAFF. In nucleotides, the CDR3 is TGTGCCAGCAGCGAGATGAGGGATAAGAACACTGAAGCTTTCTTT.

CDR3 sequence reads: CASSVQGRRNTEAFF. The CDR3, as DNA: TGTGCCAGTAGCGTTCAGGGAAGACGGAACACTGAAGCTTTCTTT. This chain links TRBV19 with TRBJ1-1, with a weak D call TRBD1 (5 bases). CDR1 is LNHDA, CDR2 SQIVND, per germline (reference sequence). This CDR3 has 15 amino acids. Trimming removed 6 bases at V and 1 base at J, with 15 bases between.

Turning to this clone: It is likely a read error, because the conserved phenylalanine at the end of the CDR3 is missing. No DNA is shown, since the ends of the CDR3 on it are uncertain; the CDR3 is the one TCRdb lists. The rearrangement joins TRBV5-6 to TRBJ1-2; the D call of TRBD1 is as the table states it, not checked on the DNA. The CDR3 has 15 amino acids, counting both end residues. Germline V lookup: CDR1 SGHDT, CDR2 YYEEEE. The CDR3 loop reads CASSRGSRLSGLKSP.

The CDR3 spells CASSVGGSPDYEQYF. The CDR3 nucleotides are TGTGCCAGCAGCGTAGGAGGAAGCCCGGACTACGAGCAGTACTTC. V usage is TRBV9 and J usage is TRBJ2-7, with unresolved D. From germline, CDR1 is SGDLS and CDR2 YYNGEE. The CDR3 length is 15 residues. Trimming left V 0 bases short and J 3 bases short, with 13 bases between.

The V gene is TRBV7-9, the J gene TRBJ1-2; a weak D match, TRBD1 (6 bases). CDR1 is SEHNR, CDR2 FQNEAQ, per germline (reference sequence). The ends were cut back, 6 bases at V and 5 bases at J, with 19 bases in the middle. CDR3 length: 15 amino acids. The CDR3 reads CASSPAPGDTYGYTF. CDR3 DNA: TGTGCCAGCAGTCCCGCGCCAGGGGATACATATGGCTACACCTTC.

The V gene is TRBV5-1, the J gene TRBJ2-2; TRBD1 is a possible D gene (5 bases). Trimming took 2 bases from V and 4 from J, leaving 15 bases between them. The CDR3 loop spans 16 amino acids. Per germline, CDR1 SGHRS and CDR2 YFSETQ. The CDR3 reads CASSFRVPVSTGELFF. For the CDR3, the DNA is TGCGCCAGCAGCTTCAGGGTCCCAGTTTCCACCGGGGAGCTGTTTTTT.

This sequence joins TRBV7-9 and TRBJ1-6; D ambiguous. Per germline, CDR1 SEHNR and CDR2 FQNEAQ (reference sequence). The CDR3 totals 18 residues. Trimming stripped 5 bases from V and 0 bases from J, with 17 bases between. The CDR3 bases are TGTGCCAGCAGCCTCAGCGGGAGGTTTTTCTCCTATAATTCACCCCTCCACTTT. Protein product: CASSLSGRFFSYNSPLHF.

The chain has TRBV11-2 and TRBJ2-3; TRBD2 aligns across 13 bases. J gave up 2 bases and V 4 bases, and 6 bases lay outside the gene matches. Germline assignment: CDR1 SGHAT and CDR2 FQNNGV. The length of the CDR3 is 17 residues. This chain's CDR3 is CASSYTGTSGNTDTQYF. CDR3 nucleotide sequence: TGTGCCAGCAGCTACACCGGGACTAGCGGGAACACAGATACGCAGTATTTT.

Of note for this clone: Other DNA sequences in the same sample also yield this CDR3. V gene TRBV7-3 combines with J gene TRBJ2-1, with 8 bases lining up with TRBD1. Germline V gene lookup returns CDR1 SGHTA and CDR2 FQGTGA. The junction had 6 bases not matched to a gene; V was cut back by 4 bases and J by 4 bases. The CDR3 is 15 residues long. CDR3 residues: CASSSGTGSYNEQFF. The CDR3, as DNA: TGTGCCAGCAGCTCCGGGACAGGTTCATACAATGAGCAGTTCTTC.

The chain is built from TRBV19 and TRBJ2-2; D may be TRBD2 (5 bases). Per germline, CDR1 LNHDA and CDR2 SQIVND (reference sequence). The CDR3 spans 15 residues. The germline V and J ends were trimmed by 3 bases and 0 bases, with 8 bases remaining between them. The CDR3 here is CASSIEGANTGELFF. CDR3 nucleotides: TGTGCCAGTAGTATTGAGGGCGCGAACACCGGGGAGCTGTTTTTT. The full variable domain, with the rest looked up from reference TRBV19 and TRBJ2-2, is DGGITQSPKYLFRKEGQNVTLSCEQNLNHDAMYWYRQDPGQGLRLIYYSQIVNDFQKGDIAEGYSVSREKKESFPLTVTSAQKNPTAFYLCASSIEGANTGELFFGEGSRLTVL.

The chain employs TRBV3-1 (or the pseudogene TRBV3-2) and TRBJ2-7; perhaps TRBD2 as D (6 bases). V was clipped by 6 bases and J by 7 bases, with 19 bases between them. The CDR3 runs to 14 residues. Germline V lookup: CDR1 LGHDT, CDR2 YNNKEL (reference sequence). The CDR3: CASSSFSGRGEQYF. The CDR3, as DNA: TGTGCCAGCAGTTCTTTCAGTGGGCGGGGTGAGCAGTACTTC.

This clone was seen just once. This sequence joins TRBV29-1 and TRBJ1-1, with D possibly TRBD1 on 6 matching bases. V was shortened by 6 bases and J by 0 bases, with 17 bases between the two germline ends. Germline V gene lookup returns CDR1 SQVTM and CDR2 ANQGSEA. The CDR3 is 15 residues long. As DNA, the CDR3 is TGCAGCGTGGGGGCCAGGGGCTCCCTGAACACTGAAGCTTTCTTT. The encoded protein is CSVGARGSLNTEAFF.

The chain combines TRBV11-2 with TRBJ2-1, with TRBD1 matching 9 bases. This CDR3 contains 15 residues. V lost 7 bases to trimming and J lost 8 bases; unmatched junction nucleotides: 12. Germline loops: CDR1 SGHAT, CDR2 FQNNGV. The CDR3 sequence is CASTRTGGWGDEQFF. The CDR3 bases are TGTGCCAGCACCCGTACAGGGGGCTGGGGGGATGAGCAGTTCTTC.

This chain connects TRBV19 to TRBJ2-3, with 7 bases aligning to TRBD2. Germline trimming cut 6 bases from V and 4 bases from J; bases unmatched to any gene: 10. The CDR3 spans 15 residues. From germline, CDR1 is LNHDA and CDR2 SQIVND (reference sequence). CDR3: CASRGRGEKADTQYF. As DNA, the CDR3 is TGTGCCAGTAGGGGACGGGGGGAGAAGGCAGATACGCAGTATTTT. Complete variable domain (other parts from reference TRBV19 and TRBJ2-3): DGGITQSPKYLFRKEGQNVTLSCEQNLNHDAMYWYRQDPGQGLRLIYYSQIVNDFQKGDIAEGYSVSREKKESFPLTVTSAQKNPTAFYLCASRGRGEKADTQYFGPGTRLTVL.

This clone has more than one count but fewer than ten. V and J are TRBV6-8 and TRBJ1-5; 11 bases map to TRBD1. V gave up 6 bases and J gave up 5 bases; unmatched junction bases: 9. The CDR3 sequence is 16 residues long. Germline CDR1 reads MNHGY; CDR2 reads SAAAGT. The CDR3 loop reads CASSSIWTGGHQPQHF. The CDR3 DNA is TGTGCCAGCAGCTCCATTTGGACAGGGGGCCATCAGCCCCAGCATTTT.

The chain joins TRBV12-5 to TRBJ1-4; 7 bases match TRBD1. Trimming cost V 8 bases and J 8 bases; bases outside gene matches: 11. CDR3 size: 14 residues. Germline V CDR1 and CDR2: LGHNT, FRNRAP. The CDR3 DNA reads TGTGCTAGTCGTGCCGACAGGGCTTGGGAAAAACTGTTTTTT. Its translation is CASRADRAWEKLFF. Drawing the rest from reference TRBV12-5 and TRBJ1-4, the complete variable domain is DARVTQTPRHKVTEMGQEVTMRCQPILGHNTVFWYRQTMMQGLELLAYFRNRAPLDDSGMPKDRFSAEMPDATLATLKIQPSEPRDSAVYFCASRADRAWEKLFFGSGTQLSVL.